The clone carrying this T cell receptor (beta chain) came up a few times. Its antigen remains unknown. Reverse transcription of all isolated RNA meant that expressed TCRB transcripts were sequenced. Clones were read by immunoSEQ multiplex PCR, and TCRdb kept only the in-frame ones, dropping some. The sample includes around 330,000 clones, 8% to 13% of them seen just once. The CDR3 totals 14 residues. V gave up 3 bases and J gave up 4 bases, with 13 bases separating them. Germline CDR1 is ENHRY and CDR2 is SYGVKD. The sample originates from a study of beta chain features in type 1 diabetes. General study results and limits: Because the template was cDNA, high-expressing cells might be over-represented. Naive, central memory and regulatory TCRB repertoires appeared more similar among patients than healthy donors. There were fewer insertions and more deletions at the VDJ junctions of type 1 diabetes patients. Here, the possible influence of HLA type (on TCRB rearrangement) remained unresolved.

The rearrangement links TRBV10-3 to TRBJ2-7; tentative D call: TRBD2 (5 bases). The source is a woman aged 25 to 39 in good health. Sequencing used naive CD4+ T cells from blood. Here the CDR3 DNA reads TGTGCCATCAGTGATGGGGAGAACAAATACGAGCAGTACTTC. Its translation: CAISDGENKYEQYF.